These 17 T cell receptor beta chains share one sample of origin, sequenced in a study of blood T cell repertoires in COVID-19. The assay was immunoSEQ multiplex PCR, and TCRdb's table has in-frame clones only and misses some. The sample consists of around 400,000 clones, approximately 91% of them appearing once. The specimen sequenced was PBMCs or T cells enriched from blood (not recorded which). These receptors were obtained from a woman between 40 and 50 years old who had been exposed to COVID-19.

This clone has just a few counts. V usage is TRBV2 and J usage is TRBJ1-1; 7 nucleotides agree with TRBD1. The CDR3 runs to 15 residues. V lost 5 bases and J lost 4; bases outside the gene matches: 10. Germline-derived CDR1 and CDR2 are SNHLY and FYNNEI. CDR3 nucleotides: TGTGCCAGCAGTTCTGGAGGGGGCGCCTCCACTGAAGCTTTCTTT. Protein product: CASSSGGGASTEAFF.

CDR3 DNA sequence: TGTGCCAGCAGTTTATCGGGTGGCGGGATTTCACCCCTCCACTTT. Its protein product is CASSLSGGGISPLHF. The chain couples TRBV27 to TRBJ1-6; D unclear. The CDR3 totals 15 residues. CDR1 is MNHEY and CDR2 is SMNVEV in the germline V gene (reference sequence). V lost 0 bases to trimming and J lost 9 bases, with 12 bases between them.

The genes are TRBV5-5 and TRBJ2-7, with D unclear. Trimming removed 0 bases from V and 1 base from J, with 14 bases in between. CDR3 length: 16 residues. Germline V gene lookup returns CDR1 SGHKS and CDR2 YYEKEE (reference sequence). CDR3: CASSLAFSSGSYEQYF. The CDR3 DNA reads TGTGCCAGCAGCTTGGCCTTCTCCTCGGGTTCCTACGAGCAGTACTTC.

The V and J genes are TRBV6-2 or TRBV6-3 and TRBJ2-5; TRBD2 matches 13 bases. V dropped 5 bases and J dropped 4; count of bases not matched to a gene: 4. Germline loops: CDR1 MNHEY, CDR2 SVGEGT. The CDR3 is made up of 15 amino acids. The CDR3 nucleotides read TGTGCCAGCAGTAGGACTAGCGGGGGCGGAGAGACCCAGTACTTC. This sequence encodes CASSRTSGGGETQYF.

V and J are TRBV6-2 or TRBV6-3 and TRBJ2-3, with TRBD2 identical over 9 bases. CDR1 is MNHEY and CDR2 is SVGEGT in the germline V gene. V was clipped by 6 bases and J by 2 bases; unmatched bases: 12. CDR3 length equals 17 residues. CDR3 in DNA: TGTGCCAGCAGCCGATCTGGACTAGCGCTCCACACAGATACGCAGTATTTT. Protein sequence: CASSRSGLALHTDTQYF.

The chain has TRBV19 and TRBJ2-5; possible D gene TRBD2, 6 bases. The length of the CDR3 is 15 residues. From germline, CDR1 is LNHDA and CDR2 SQIVND (reference sequence). Trimming took 5 bases from V and 5 from J, leaving 18 bases between them. As DNA, the CDR3 is TGTGCCAGTAGTGCGGGTCGGAGGGGCCGCGAGACCCAGTACTTC. It codes for CASSAGRRGRETQYF.

The rearrangement links TRBV10-2 to TRBJ1-6; tentatively, D is TRBD1 (6 bases). The CDR3 runs 14 residues. The V gene lost 6 bases and the J gene lost 5 bases, with 11 bases spanning the gap. Germline values: CDR1 WSHSY, CDR2 SAAADI. This CDR3 is CASRPQGNNSPLHF. The CDR3, as DNA: TGCGCCAGCAGACCCCAGGGGAATAATTCACCCCTCCACTTT.

The rearrangement joins TRBV7-8 to TRBJ2-6; 8 bases agree with TRBD2. The CDR3 runs to 20 residues. CDR1 SGHVS and CDR2 FQNEAQ come from the germline V gene. V lost 4 bases to trimming and J lost 1 base; unmatched junction nucleotides: 15. The CDR3 coding sequence is TGTGCCAGCAGCTCCGCTAAGGGCCGGGGGGGCTTGTCTGGGGCCAACGTCCTGACTTTC. It codes for CASSSAKGRGGLSGANVLTF.

The gene calls are TRBV9 and TRBJ2-1; 7 nucleotides line up with TRBD2. Looked up from germline, CDR1 is SGDLS and CDR2 is YYNGEE. The CDR3 contains 18 residues. V lost 2 bases and J lost 7; bases outside the gene matches: 18. This CDR3 is CASSVGLAESYQKNEQFF. In DNA, the CDR3 is TGTGCCAGCAGCGTGGGGCTAGCGGAGTCCTATCAAAAGAATGAGCAGTTCTTC.

The chain has TRBV19 and TRBJ1-5, with TRBD1 matching 8 bases. Trimming took 5 bases from V and 2 from J; bases not matched to a gene: 8. Germline V lookup: CDR1 LNHDA, CDR2 SQIVND (reference sequence). The CDR3 covers 16 residues. The CDR3 sequence: CASSQGARAGNQPQHF. CDR3 nucleotide sequence: TGTGCCAGTAGTCAGGGGGCGCGGGCCGGCAATCAGCCCCAGCATTTT.

The CDR3 sequence: CASRIQGALNTEAFF. The CDR3 region has the DNA TGTGCCAGCAGAATACAGGGGGCGTTGAACACTGAAGCTTTCTTT. The V gene is TRBV2, the J gene TRBJ1-1; 9 nucleotides align to TRBD1. From germline, CDR1 is SNHLY and CDR2 FYNNEI. This CDR3 spans 15 amino acids. With V trimmed by 6 bases and J by 0 bases, 5 bases remained unmatched.

For this clone: A junction end diverges from the germline sequence, so it may reflect a read error. The rearrangement joins TRBV7-7 to TRBJ2-7; 8 positions match TRBD2. The length of the CDR3 is 16 residues. Germline CDR1 reads SSHAT; CDR2 reads FNYEAQ (reference sequence). The CDR3 sequence is CASSFSGSPSRYEQYF. Here the CDR3 DNA reads TGTGCTAGCAGCTTCAGCGGGAGCCCGAGTAGATACGAGCAGTACTTC. The whole variable domain, remainder taken from reference TRBV7-7 and TRBJ2-7, is GAGVSQSPRYKVTKRGQDVTLRCDPISSHATLYWYQQALGQGPEFLTYFNYEAQPDKSGLPSDRFSAERPEGSISTLTIQRTEQRDSAMYRCASSFSGSPSRYEQYFGPGTRLTVT.

V gene TRBV2 combines with J gene TRBJ1-2, with a weak D call TRBD1 (6 bases). The germline V gene has CDR1 SNHLY and CDR2 FYNNEI. The CDR3 totals 16 residues. The ends were cut back, 5 bases at V and 4 bases at J, with 20 bases in the middle. The CDR3 nucleotides read TGTGCCAGCAGTACAGGGTTAGGTCGAAACTCCTATGGCTACACCTTC. It translates to CASSTGLGRNSYGYTF.

The V and J genes are TRBV18 and TRBJ1-1; TRBD1 is a possible D gene (6 bases). Germline V lookup: CDR1 KGHSH, CDR2 LQKENI. Trimming left V 3 bases short and J 0 bases short, with 11 bases between. This CDR3 has 15 residues. Here the CDR3 reads CASSPNGGLNTEAFF. CDR3 coding DNA: TGTGCCAGCTCACCTAACGGGGGGCTGAACACTGAAGCTTTCTTT.

The chain has TRBV7-9 and TRBJ1-1; D is ambiguous. V was pared by 1 base and J by 4 bases, with 10 bases between. CDR1 is SEHNR, CDR2 FQNEAQ, per germline (reference sequence). The CDR3 runs 14 residues. In nucleotides, the CDR3 is TGTGCCAGCAGCTTAGGGGCCATGGGCACTGAAGCTTTCTTT. It is translated as CASSLGAMGTEAFF.

The rearrangement uses TRBV30 and TRBJ1-2; TRBD1 is a possible D gene (5 bases). Trimming cost V 6 bases and J 4 bases, with 9 bases left between them. Per germline, CDR1 GTSNPN and CDR2 SVGIG (reference sequence). There are 11 residues in the CDR3. This CDR3 is CACGGSYGYTF. The CDR3 coding sequence is TGTGCCTGCGGGGGTTCCTATGGCTACACCTTC.

The chain links TRBV19 to TRBJ1-1; 9 nucleotides agree with TRBD1. This CDR3 has 13 amino acids. Germline V gene data show CDR1 as LNHDA and CDR2 as SQIVND (reference sequence). The ends lost 5 bases at V and 7 bases at J; junction bases unmatched: 5. CDR3: CASSPRQGVEAFF. The CDR3 DNA follows: TGTGCCAGTAGTCCTCGACAGGGGGTTGAAGCTTTCTTT. Supplemented by reference TRBV19 and TRBJ1-1, the full variable domain reads DGGITQSPKYLFRKEGQNVTLSCEQNLNHDAMYWYRQDPGQGLRLIYYSQIVNDFQKGDIAEGYSVSREKKESFPLTVTSAQKNPTAFYLCASSPRQGVEAFFGQGTRLTVV.